This entry concerns a single T cell receptor (beta chain). Its antigen is undetermined. The assay was immunoSEQ multiplex PCR, and TCRdb's table has in-frame clones only and misses some. The table lists over a million clones, around 75% of them singletons. V shed 0 bases and J 6 bases; nucleotides not matched to a gene: 6. The CDR3 is made up of 16 amino acids. Germline CDR1 is SGHRS and CDR2 is YFSETQ. This record belongs to a study of shared clonotypes between healthy human individuals. Points from the study as a whole: Represented diversity, genetic and exposure-history alike, was limited by few donors.

The specimen sequenced was memory CD4+ T cells sorted from blood. Sample subset: CD45RA-negative fraction. This clonotype was sampled from a man aged 18 to 29 in good health. V is TRBV5-1 and J is TRBJ2-1; 10 bases map to TRBD2. As DNA, the CDR3 is TGCGCCAGCAGCTTGGTAGGTAGCGGGGGGACCAATGAGCAGTTCTTC. Encoded protein: CASSLVGSGGTNEQFF. Full variable domain (rest looked up from reference TRBV5-1 and TRBJ2-1): KAGVTQTPRYLIKTRGQQVTLSCSPISGHRSVSWYQQTPGQGLQFLFEYFSETQRNKGNFPGRFSGRQFSNSRSEMNVSTLELGDSALYLCASSLVGSGGTNEQFFGPGTRLTVL.